This TCR beta chain is drawn from a study of cytomegalovirus exposure and HLA in healthy donors. Study-level findings and limits: TCR beta V- and J-gene trimming was later associated with a missense DCLRE1C variant. Within an earlier analysis, most TCR beta V segments proved productive either about 87% or about 30% of the time. A later analysis linked around 17,000 TCR beta sequences to HLA alleles at 0.05 false discovery rate.

About this clone: Its antigen is unknown.

PCR primers comprised 60 Vbeta and 13 Jbeta primers. Sequenced by immunoSEQ multiplex PCR; TCRdb stores in-frame clones only, minus some. Here the sample spans around 170,000 clones, approximately 84% being singletons. Trimming took off 6 bases at V and 8 bases at J, with 7 bases between the two ends. In germline, CDR1 is SNHLY, CDR2 FYNNEI. This CDR3 comprises 11 residues. The sample consisted of PBMCs. This rearrangement joins TRBV2 to TRBJ1-4; D might be TRBD1 (6 bases). The source of this sequence is a man in his forties or fifties in good health and CMV-seronegative. In nucleotides, the CDR3 is TGTGCCAGCAGGACAGGAGAAAAACTGTTTTTT. Its translation: CASRTGEKLFF.